The source of this T cell receptor beta chain is a study of response to subunit inactivated influenza vaccine. The table lists this clonotype with a few counts. From the RT-PCR reads, TCRdb called clonotypes with MiXCR, one entry per CDR3 protein. Here the sample spans fewer than 400,000 distinct CDR3 sequences, less than 25% being singletons. The CDR3 runs to 16 residues. The trim removed 5 bases at V and 4 bases at J, leaving 7 bases unmatched. In germline, CDR1 is MNHEY, CDR2 SMNVEV (reference sequence). Here the sequenced sample was PBMCs from blood, taken approximately 20 months after vaccination. The source of this sequence is a man between 50 and 69 years old who received an inactivated influenza vaccine. This rearrangement joins TRBV27 to TRBJ2-1, with 11 bases aligning to TRBD2. CDR3 nucleotide sequence: TGTGCCAGCAGTCTTATAGGGACTAGCGGTTACAATGAGCAGTTCTTC. Translating it yields CASSLIGTSGYNEQFF.